This is a list of T cell receptor beta chains from one sample in a study of T cell clonotyping in hematopoietic cell transplantation. TCRdb's copy holds only in-frame clones and misses some; the assay was immunoSEQ multiplex PCR. The table includes more than 40,000 clones, 85% detected once. Sequencing was performed on peripheral blood mononuclear cells, taken before stem cell transplant. All receptors derive from a man in his fifties or sixties with acute myeloid leukemia. Some clones in this sample may be carry-over from other donors' samples. The conserved cysteine and the conserved F or W are not part of the CDR3 here.

TRBV5-1	TRBJ1-3	ASSEGQPGNTIY
TRBV25-1	TRBJ2-5	ASSEYERPRQETQY
TRBV5-1	TRBJ1-2	ASSSLRGGGDGYT
TRBV19	TRBJ2-2	ASKGRETNTGELF
TRBV5-6	TRBJ2-7	ASSSYRSEGIEQY
TRBV6-5	TRBJ1-3	ASSWTANSGNTIY
TRBV7-2	TRBJ1-2	ASSLGRNYGYT
TRBV11-3	TRBJ2-3	ASSRSIQGSNTQY
TRBV25-1	TRBJ2-3	ASSERGTDTQY
TRBV2	TRBJ1-4	ASSEGRKGFGEKLF
TRBV7-7	TRBJ1-3	ASSLGISSGNTIY
TRBV6-5	TRBJ2-5	ASSYRTSGGRETQY
TRBV25-1	TRBJ1-1	ASSLSQSNTEAF
TRBV19	TRBJ1-2	ASSIGPALVT
TRBV29-1	TRBJ2-5	SVGTGETQY
TRBV27	TRBJ2-1	ASSWSAGASSYNEQF
TRBV28	TRBJ1-5	ASSLGRWGNQPQH
TRBV9	TRBJ1-1	ASSPLWTAEAF
TRBV4-3	TRBJ2-2	ASSQQGYGELF
TRBV5-4	TRBJ1-1	ASSFAGARAEAF
TRBV14	TRBJ2-7	ASSQASGSEQY
TRBV4-3	TRBJ2-3	ASSQVSVHGHTDTQY
TRBV7-2	TRBJ2-5	ASSGRLEETQY
TRBV2	TRBJ1-2	ASSAEPYGYT
TRBV5-3	TRBJ1-6	ARSPPTGTESPLH
TRBV29-1	TRBJ1-4	SVGTGPNEKLF
TRBV7-2	TRBJ1-3	ASSLNGITGNTIY
TRBV6-5	TRBJ2-5	ASSAPGLPQETQY
TRBV9	TRBJ2-7	ASSVALRGEGEQY
TRBV28	TRBJ1-6	ASNPRGQGAPGYH
TRBV4-3	TRBJ1-5	ASSHRDRFNQPQH
TRBV27	TRBJ2-3	ASSPIAGSIDTQY
TRBV12-5	TRBJ2-3	ASAQTEADTQY
TRBV7-2	TRBJ1-4	ASSLEGGRIYEKLF
TRBV5-1	TRBJ1-6	ASSLAGPANSPLH
TRBV6-5	TRBJ1-5	ASGKNDGKPQH
TRBV20-1	TRBJ2-1	SARPQI
TRBV19	TRBJ1-4	ASSLRGPGEKLF
TRBV9	TRBJ2-3	ASSGRRTGPTTDTQY
TRBV4-3	TRBJ2-6	ASSQDGTGGTALDNVLT
TRBV2	TRBJ1-5	ASSDWGMGNQPQH
TRBV4-1	TRBJ2-7	ASSQDRVAGVTYEQY
TRBV11-2	TRBJ2-7	ASSLVTEQY
TRBV19	TRBJ2-2	ASHRSSSTGELF
TRBV11-3	TRBJ2-3	ASSLASGGAGDTQY
TRBV6-5	TRBJ1-3	ASSYSSQGRGNTIY
TRBV4-2	TRBJ2-3	ASSQDPTHTDTQY
TRBV6-5	TRBJ1-5	ASSSRGPRPQH
TRBV29-1	TRBJ2-7	SGRGTNTYEQY
TRBV6-6	TRBJ1-2	ASRYSGRGGYGYT